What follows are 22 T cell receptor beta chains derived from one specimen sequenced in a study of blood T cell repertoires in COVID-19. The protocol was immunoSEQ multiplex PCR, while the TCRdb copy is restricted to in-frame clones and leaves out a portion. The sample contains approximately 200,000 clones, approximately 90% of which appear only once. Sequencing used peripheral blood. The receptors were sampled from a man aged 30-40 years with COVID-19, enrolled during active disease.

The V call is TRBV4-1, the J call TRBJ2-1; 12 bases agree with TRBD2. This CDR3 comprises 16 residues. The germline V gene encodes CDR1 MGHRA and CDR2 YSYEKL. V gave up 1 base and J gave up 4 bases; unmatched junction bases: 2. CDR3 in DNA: TGCGCCAGCAGCCAAGCCGGGACTAGCGGGTACAATGAGCAGTTCTTC. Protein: CASSQAGTSGYNEQFF.

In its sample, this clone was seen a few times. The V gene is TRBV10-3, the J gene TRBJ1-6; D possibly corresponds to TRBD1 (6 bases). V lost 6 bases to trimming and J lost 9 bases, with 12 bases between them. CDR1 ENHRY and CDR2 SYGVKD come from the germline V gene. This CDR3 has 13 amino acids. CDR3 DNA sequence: TGTGCCATCAGAGGCCAGGGGAGTTCACCCCTCCACTTT. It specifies CAIRGQGSSPLHF.

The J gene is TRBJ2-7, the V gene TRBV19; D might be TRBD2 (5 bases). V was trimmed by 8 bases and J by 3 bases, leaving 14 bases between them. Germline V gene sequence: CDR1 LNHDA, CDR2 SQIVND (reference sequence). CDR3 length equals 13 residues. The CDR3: CASRSRENYEQYF. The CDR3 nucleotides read TGTGCCAGTCGAAGTAGGGAGAACTACGAGCAGTACTTC.

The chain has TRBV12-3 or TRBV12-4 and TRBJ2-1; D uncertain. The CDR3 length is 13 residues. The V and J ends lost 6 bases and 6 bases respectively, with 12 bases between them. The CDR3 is CASSPRSPNEQFF. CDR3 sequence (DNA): TGTGCCAGCAGCCCTAGGAGCCCCAATGAGCAGTTCTTC.

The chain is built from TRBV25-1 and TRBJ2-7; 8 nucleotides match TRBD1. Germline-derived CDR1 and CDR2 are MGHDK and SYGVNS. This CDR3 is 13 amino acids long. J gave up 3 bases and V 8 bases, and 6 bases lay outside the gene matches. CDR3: CASSTGDLYEQYF. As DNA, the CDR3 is TGTGCCAGCTCGACAGGGGACCTCTACGAGCAGTACTTC.

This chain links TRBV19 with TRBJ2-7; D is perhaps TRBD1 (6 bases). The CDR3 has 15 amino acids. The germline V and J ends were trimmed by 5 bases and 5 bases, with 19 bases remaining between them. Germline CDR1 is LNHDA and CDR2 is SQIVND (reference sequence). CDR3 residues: CASSDGRGPSDEQYF. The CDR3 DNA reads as TGTGCCAGTAGTGACGGCAGGGGCCCCTCGGACGAGCAGTACTTC.

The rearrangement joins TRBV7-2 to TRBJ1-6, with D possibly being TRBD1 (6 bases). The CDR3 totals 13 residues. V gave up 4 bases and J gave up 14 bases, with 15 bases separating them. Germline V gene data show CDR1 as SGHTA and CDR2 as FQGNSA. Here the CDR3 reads CASSWKPGETLHF. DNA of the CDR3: TGTGCCAGCAGCTGGAAGCCAGGGGAGACCCTCCACTTT.

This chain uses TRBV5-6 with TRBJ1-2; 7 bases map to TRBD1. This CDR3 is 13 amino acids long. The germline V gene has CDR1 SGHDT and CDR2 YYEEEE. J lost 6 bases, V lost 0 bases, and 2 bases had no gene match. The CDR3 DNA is TGTGCCAGCAGCTTGGGACAGGGAAATGGCTACACCTTC. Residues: CASSLGQGNGYTF.

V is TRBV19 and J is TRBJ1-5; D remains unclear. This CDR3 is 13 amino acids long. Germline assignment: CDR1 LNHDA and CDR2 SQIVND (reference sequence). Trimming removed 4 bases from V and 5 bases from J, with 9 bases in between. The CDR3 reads CASSSQVHQPQHF. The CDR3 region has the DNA TGTGCCAGTAGTAGCCAGGTTCATCAGCCCCAGCATTTT.

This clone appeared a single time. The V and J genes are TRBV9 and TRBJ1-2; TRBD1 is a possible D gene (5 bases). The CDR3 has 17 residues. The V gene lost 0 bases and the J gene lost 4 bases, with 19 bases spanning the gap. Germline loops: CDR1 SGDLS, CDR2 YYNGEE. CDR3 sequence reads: CASSVAARGGKPYGYTF. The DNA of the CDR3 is TGTGCCAGCAGCGTAGCGGCTCGGGGGGGTAAACCCTATGGCTACACCTTC.

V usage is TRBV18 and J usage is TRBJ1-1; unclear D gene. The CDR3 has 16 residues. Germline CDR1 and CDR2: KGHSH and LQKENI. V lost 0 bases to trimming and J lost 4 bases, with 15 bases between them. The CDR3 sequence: CASSPPNLEGSTEAFF. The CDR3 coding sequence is TGTGCCAGCTCACCACCTAACCTAGAAGGGAGCACTGAAGCTTTCTTT.

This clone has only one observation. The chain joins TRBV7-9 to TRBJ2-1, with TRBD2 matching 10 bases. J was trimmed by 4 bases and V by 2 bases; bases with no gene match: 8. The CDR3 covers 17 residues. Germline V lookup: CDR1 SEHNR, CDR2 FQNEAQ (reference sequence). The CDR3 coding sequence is TGTGCCAGCAGCTTATTCTGGACTAGCGGACAATACAATGAGCAGTTCTTC. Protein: CASSLFWTSGQYNEQFF.

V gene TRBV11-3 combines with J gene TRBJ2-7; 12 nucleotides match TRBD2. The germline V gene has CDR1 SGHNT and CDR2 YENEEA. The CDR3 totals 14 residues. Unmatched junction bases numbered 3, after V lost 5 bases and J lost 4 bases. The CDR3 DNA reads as TGTGCCAGCAGCACCGGGACTAGCGGGTACGAGCAGTACTTC. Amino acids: CASSTGTSGYEQYF.

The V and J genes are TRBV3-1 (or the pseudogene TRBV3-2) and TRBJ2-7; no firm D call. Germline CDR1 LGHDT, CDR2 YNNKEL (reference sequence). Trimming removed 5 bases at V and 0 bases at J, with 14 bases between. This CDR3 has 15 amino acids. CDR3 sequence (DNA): TGTGCCAGCAGCATGGAACTAATTAGCTCCTACGAGCAGTACTTC. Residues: CASSMELISSYEQYF.

The CDR3 coding sequence is TGTGCCAGCAGCCGGGGGGTTCCTCTGGAAGCGAGCTCCTACAATGAGCAGTTCTTC. It encodes CASSRGVPLEASSYNEQFF. The rearrangement links TRBV3-1 (or the pseudogene TRBV3-2) to TRBJ2-1; the D gene is possibly TRBD2 (6 bases). The CDR3 sequence is 19 residues long. Germline loops: CDR1 LGHDT, CDR2 YNNKEL (reference sequence). V dropped 4 bases and J dropped 0 bases, with 22 bases sitting between them.

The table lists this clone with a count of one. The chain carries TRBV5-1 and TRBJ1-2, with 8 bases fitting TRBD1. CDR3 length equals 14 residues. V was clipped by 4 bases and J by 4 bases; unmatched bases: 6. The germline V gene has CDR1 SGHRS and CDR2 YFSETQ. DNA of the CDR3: TGCGCCAGCAGCACCGGACAGGGAGGCTATGGCTACACCTTC. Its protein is CASSTGQGGYGYTF.

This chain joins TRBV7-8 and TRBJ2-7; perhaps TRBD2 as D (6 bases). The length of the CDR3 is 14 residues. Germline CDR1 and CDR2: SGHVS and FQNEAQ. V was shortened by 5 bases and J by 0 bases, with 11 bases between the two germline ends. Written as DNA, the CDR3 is TGTGCCAGCAGCCCCCGGACTAACTCCTACGAGCAGTACTTC. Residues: CASSPRTNSYEQYF.

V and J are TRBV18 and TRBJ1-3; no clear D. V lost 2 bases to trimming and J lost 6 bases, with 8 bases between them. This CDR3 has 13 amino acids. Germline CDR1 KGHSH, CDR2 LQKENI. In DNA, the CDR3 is TGTGCCAGCTCACCATACGAGAAAAACACCATATATTTT. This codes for CASSPYEKNTIYF.

The CDR3 sequence is CASSLVSFGTTAGQYF. The DNA of the CDR3 is TGTGCCAGCAGCTTAGTTAGTTTCGGGACAACAGCAGGGCAGTACTTC. The chain has TRBV7-2 and TRBJ2-7, with TRBD1 as a possible D gene (6 bases). The germline V and J ends were trimmed by 1 base and 9 bases, with 22 bases remaining between them. Germline V gives CDR1 SGHTA, CDR2 FQGNSA. The CDR3 consists of 16 residues.

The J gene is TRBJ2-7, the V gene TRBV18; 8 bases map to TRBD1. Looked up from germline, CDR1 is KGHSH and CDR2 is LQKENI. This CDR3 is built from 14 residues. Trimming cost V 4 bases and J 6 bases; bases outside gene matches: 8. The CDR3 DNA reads TGTGCCAGCTCACTGACAGGGGAAGGCTCCGAGCAGTACTTC. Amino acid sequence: CASSLTGEGSEQYF.

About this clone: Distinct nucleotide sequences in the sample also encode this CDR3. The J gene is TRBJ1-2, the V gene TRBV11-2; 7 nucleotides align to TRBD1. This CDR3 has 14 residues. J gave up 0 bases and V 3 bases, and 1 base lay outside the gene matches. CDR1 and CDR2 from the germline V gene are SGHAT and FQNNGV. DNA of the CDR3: TGTGCCAGCAGCTTGGGACAGACTAACTATGGCTACACCTTC. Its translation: CASSLGQTNYGYTF.

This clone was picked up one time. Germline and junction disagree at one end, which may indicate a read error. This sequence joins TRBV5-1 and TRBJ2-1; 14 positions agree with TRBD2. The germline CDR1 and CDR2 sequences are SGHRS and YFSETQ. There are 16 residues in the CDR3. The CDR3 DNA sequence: TGCGCCAGCAGCTGGACTAGCGGGGGGCTATACAGTGAGCAGTTCTTC. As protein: CASSWTSGGLYSEQFF. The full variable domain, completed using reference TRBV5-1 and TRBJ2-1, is KAGVTQTPRYLIKTRGQQVTLSCSPISGHRSVSWYQQTPGQGLQFLFEYFSETQRNKGNFPGRFSGRQFSNSRSEMNVSTLELGDSALYLCASSWTSGGLYSEQFFGPGTRLTVL.